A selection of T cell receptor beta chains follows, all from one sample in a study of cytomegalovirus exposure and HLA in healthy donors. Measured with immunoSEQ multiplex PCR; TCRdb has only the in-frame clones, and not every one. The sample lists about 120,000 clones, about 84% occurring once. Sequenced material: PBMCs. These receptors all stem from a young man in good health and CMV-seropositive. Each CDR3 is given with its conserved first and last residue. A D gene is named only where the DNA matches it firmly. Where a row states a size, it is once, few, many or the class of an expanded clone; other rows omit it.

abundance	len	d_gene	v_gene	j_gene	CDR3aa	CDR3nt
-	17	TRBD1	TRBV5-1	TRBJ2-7	CASSLGGQGSLAYEQYF	TGCGCTAGCAGCTTGGGGGGACAGGGAAGTCTAGCCTACGAGCAGTACTTC
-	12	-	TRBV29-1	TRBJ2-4	CSAKAEANIQYF	TGCAGCGCCAAAGCGGAAGCGAACATTCAGTACTTC
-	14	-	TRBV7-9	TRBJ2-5	CASSLAAGRGGQYF	TGTGCCAGCAGCTTAGCGGCGGGTCGAGGGGGCCAGTACTTC
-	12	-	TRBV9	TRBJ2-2	CASSSNTGELFF	TGTGCCAGCAGCTCTAACACCGGGGAGCTGTTTTTT
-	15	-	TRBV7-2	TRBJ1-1	CASSSRGAGYTEAFF	TGTGCCAGCAGCTCCCGGGGGGCGGGGTACACTGAAGCTTTCTTT
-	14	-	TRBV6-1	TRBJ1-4	CASRDDRFSEKLFF	TGTGCCAGCAGGGATGACAGGTTCTCCGAAAAACTGTTTTTT
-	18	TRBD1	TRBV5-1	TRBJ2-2	CASSQHAPGQGNTGELFF	TGCGCCAGCAGCCAACACGCACCGGGACAGGGGAACACCGGGGAGCTGTTTTTT
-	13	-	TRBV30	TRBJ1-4	CAWARGGREKLFF	TGTGCCTGGGCCCGGGGGGGAAGGGAAAAACTGTTTTTT
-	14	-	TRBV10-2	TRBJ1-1	CASGLGVRNTEAFF	TGCGCCAGCGGTCTCGGGGTCAGGAACACTGAAGCTTTCTTT
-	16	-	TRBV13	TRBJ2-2	CASSGGTRVSTGELFF	TGTGCCAGCAGCGGGGGGACCCGCGTAAGCACCGGGGAGCTGTTTTTT
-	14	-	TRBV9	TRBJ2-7	CASSVGLVPHEQYF	TGTGCCAGCAGCGTAGGCCTAGTCCCCCACGAGCAGTACTTC
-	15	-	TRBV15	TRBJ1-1	CATSYPGGGNTEAFF	TGTGCCACCAGCTACCCCGGGGGGGGGAACACTGAAGCTTTCTTT
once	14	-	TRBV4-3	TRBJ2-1	CASSQDLRYNEQFF	TGCGCCAGCAGCCAAGATTTGAGATACAATGAGCAGTTCTTC
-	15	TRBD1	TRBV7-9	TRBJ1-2	CASTLGTGASYGYTF	TGTGCCAGCACCCTTGGGACAGGGGCATCGTATGGCTACACCTTC
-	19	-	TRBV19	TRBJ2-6	CASSMWGGAGFSGANVLTF	TGTGCCAGTAGTATGTGGGGGGGGGCAGGGTTCTCTGGGGCCAACGTCCTGACTTTC
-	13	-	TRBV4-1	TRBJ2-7	CASSPRVLGEQYF	TGCGCCAGCAGCCCCAGGGTTCTCGGTGAGCAGTACTTC
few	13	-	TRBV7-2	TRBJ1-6	CASSRDYNSPLHF	TGTGCCAGCAGCCGAGACTATAATTCACCCCTCCACTTT
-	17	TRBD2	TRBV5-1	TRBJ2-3	CASSPGLAGGSTDTQYF	TGCGCCAGCAGCCCGGGACTAGCGGGGGGTAGCACAGATACGCAGTATTTT
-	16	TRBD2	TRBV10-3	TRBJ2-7	CAISGLAGGQIYEQYF	TGTGCCATCAGTGGACTAGCGGGAGGGCAGATCTACGAGCAGTACTTC
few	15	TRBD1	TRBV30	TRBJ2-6	CAFGTALSGANVLTF	TGTGCCTTCGGGACAGCCCTCTCTGGGGCCAACGTCCTGACTTTC
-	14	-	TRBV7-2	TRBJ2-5	CASINAGTQETQYF	TGTGCCAGCATCAATGCCGGGACTCAAGAGACCCAGTACTTC
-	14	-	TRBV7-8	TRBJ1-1	CASSLIRGNTEAFF	TGTGCCAGCAGCTTAATTAGGGGGAACACTGAAGCTTTCTTT
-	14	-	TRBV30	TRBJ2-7	CAWSAWTVAYEQYF	TGTGCCTGGAGTGCCTGGACAGTAGCCTACGAGCAGTACTTC
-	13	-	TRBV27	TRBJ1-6	CASSLSEGSPLHF	TGTGCCAGCAGTTTATCGGAGGGATCACCCCTCCACTTT
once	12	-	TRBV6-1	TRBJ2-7	CASSQIHYEQYF	TGTGCCAGCAGTCAAATCCACTACGAGCAGTACTTC
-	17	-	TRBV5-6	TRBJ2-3	CASSLYSLGAGPNTQYF	TGTGCCAGCAGCTTGTATAGTTTAGGGGCAGGGCCGAATACGCAGTATTTT
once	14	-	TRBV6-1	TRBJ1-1	CASSETLLQGYAFF	TGTGCCAGCAGTGAAACCTTGTTACAGGGTTATGCTTTCTTT
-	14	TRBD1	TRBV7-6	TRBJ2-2	CASSEDRVTGELFF	TGTGCCAGCAGCGAGGACAGGGTCACCGGGGAGCTGTTTTTT
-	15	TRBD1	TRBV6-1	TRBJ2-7	CATNSRDRVGYEQYF	TGTGCCACGAACTCCCGGGACAGGGTAGGGTACGAGCAGTACTTC
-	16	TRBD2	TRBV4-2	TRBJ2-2	CASSPSLAINPGELFF	TGTGCCAGCAGCCCGTCACTAGCGATTAACCCCGGGGAGCTGTTTTTT
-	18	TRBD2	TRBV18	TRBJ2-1	CASSPPGGLAGITNEQFF	TGTGCCAGCTCACCACCCGGGGGCCTAGCGGGGATAACCAATGAGCAGTTCTTC
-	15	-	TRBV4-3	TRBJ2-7	CASSRGTDPYYEQYF	TGCGCCAGCAGCCGCGGGACAGATCCCTACTACGAGCAGTACTTC
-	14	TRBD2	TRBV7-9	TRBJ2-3	CASSLEGLGDTQYF	TGTGCCAGCAGCTTAGAGGGACTAGGAGATACGCAGTATTTT
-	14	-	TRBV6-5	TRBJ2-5	CASSWIQGLETQYF	TGTGCCAGCAGTTGGATTCAGGGGTTAGAGACCCAGTACTTC
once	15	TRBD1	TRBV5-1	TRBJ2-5	CASSLVRGLQETQYF	TGCGCCAGCAGCTTGGTGAGGGGGCTCCAAGAGACCCAGTACTTC
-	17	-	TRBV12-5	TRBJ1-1	CASGLVLGADRFSEAFF	TGTGCTAGTGGTTTGGTACTGGGGGCAGATCGGTTCTCTGAAGCTTTCTTT
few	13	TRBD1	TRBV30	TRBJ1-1	CAWSDVRGKGAFF	TGTGCCTGGAGTGATGTCAGGGGGAAGGGAGCTTTCTTT
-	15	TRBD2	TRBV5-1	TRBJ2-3	CASSWMAGGTDTQYF	TGCGCCAGCAGCTGGATGGCGGGGGGCACAGATACGCAGTATTTT
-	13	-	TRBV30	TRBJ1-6	CAWRRTGIVPLHF	TGTGCCTGGAGACGCACAGGAATCGTACCCCTCCACTTT
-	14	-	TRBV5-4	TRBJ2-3	CASSSGIDTDTQYF	TGTGCCAGCAGCTCAGGGATTGACACAGATACGCAGTATTTT
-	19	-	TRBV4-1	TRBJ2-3	CASSQDRGAGEGGTDTQYF	TGCGCCAGCAGCCAAGATCGGGGGGCGGGGGAAGGAGGCACAGATACGCAGTATTTT
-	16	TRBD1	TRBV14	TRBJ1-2	CASSPDLGTGFYGYTF	TGTGCCAGCAGCCCAGACCTAGGGACAGGGTTTTATGGCTACACCTTC
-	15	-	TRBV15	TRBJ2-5	CATSPNRGGEETQYF	TGTGCCACCAGCCCCAACCGGGGAGGTGAGGAGACCCAGTACTTC
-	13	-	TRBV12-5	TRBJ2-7	CASGLVSPYEQYF	TGTGCTAGTGGTTTGGTTTCCCCGTACGAGCAGTACTTC
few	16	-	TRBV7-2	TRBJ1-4	CASSQTGMPEREKLFF	TGTGCCAGCAGTCAAACAGGGATGCCCGAGAGGGAAAAACTGTTTTTT
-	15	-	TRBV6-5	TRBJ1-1	CASSRRRGLDTEAFF	TGTGCCAGCAGCCGAAGGAGGGGATTAGACACTGAAGCTTTCTTT
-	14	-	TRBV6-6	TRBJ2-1	CASSNNGEYNEQFF	TGTGCCAGCAGTAACAATGGGGAGTACAATGAGCAGTTCTTC
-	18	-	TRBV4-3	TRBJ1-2	CASSQDLLTVFANYGYTF	TGCGCCAGCAGCCAAGATCTTCTAACAGTCTTCGCTAACTATGGCTACACCTTC
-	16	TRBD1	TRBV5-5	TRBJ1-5	CASSSRDRGLGQPQHF	TGTGCCAGCAGCTCCAGGGACAGGGGATTGGGTCAGCCCCAGCATTTT